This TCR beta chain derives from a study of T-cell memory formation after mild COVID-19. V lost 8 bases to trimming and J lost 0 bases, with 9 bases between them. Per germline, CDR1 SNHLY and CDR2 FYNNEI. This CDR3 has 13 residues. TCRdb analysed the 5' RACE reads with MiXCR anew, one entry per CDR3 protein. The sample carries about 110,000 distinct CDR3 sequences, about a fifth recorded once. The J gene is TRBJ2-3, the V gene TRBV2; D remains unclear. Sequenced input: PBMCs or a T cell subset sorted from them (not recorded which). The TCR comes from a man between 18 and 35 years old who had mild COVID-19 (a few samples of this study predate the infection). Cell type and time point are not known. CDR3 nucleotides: TGTGCCAGCTCGGCCGAGAGCACAGATACGCAGTATTTT. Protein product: CASSAESTDTQYF.